The present T cell receptor (beta chain) was sequenced within a study of blood T cell repertoires in COVID-19. Study in general: T cells, B-cell-depleted T cells, or PBMCs provided the cDNA or gDNA that served as material.

Germline V gives CDR1 MDHEN, CDR2 SYDVKM. V was shortened by 3 bases and J by 1 base, with 9 bases between the two germline ends. The CDR3 spans 14 residues. In the original workflow: Reference gene primer amplification gave estimated nucleated cell counts. Data came from immunoSEQ multiplex PCR; TCRdb stores just in-frame clones and leaves some out. The V and J calls and clone size are taken from that table; D and trimming were inferred from the DNA. The sample includes about 63,000 clones, around 76% of them seen just once. Comments on this clone: Other DNA sequences in this specimen translate into the identical CDR3.

The clonotype was recovered from a woman aged 80 or over with acute or convalescent COVID-19. Sequenced material: peripheral blood. V and J are TRBV28 and TRBJ1-1; possible D gene TRBD1, 5 bases. As DNA, the CDR3 is TGTGCCAGCAGTTTTCGGGGGGAGAACACTGAAGCTTTCTTT. Translating gives CASSFRGENTEAFF.